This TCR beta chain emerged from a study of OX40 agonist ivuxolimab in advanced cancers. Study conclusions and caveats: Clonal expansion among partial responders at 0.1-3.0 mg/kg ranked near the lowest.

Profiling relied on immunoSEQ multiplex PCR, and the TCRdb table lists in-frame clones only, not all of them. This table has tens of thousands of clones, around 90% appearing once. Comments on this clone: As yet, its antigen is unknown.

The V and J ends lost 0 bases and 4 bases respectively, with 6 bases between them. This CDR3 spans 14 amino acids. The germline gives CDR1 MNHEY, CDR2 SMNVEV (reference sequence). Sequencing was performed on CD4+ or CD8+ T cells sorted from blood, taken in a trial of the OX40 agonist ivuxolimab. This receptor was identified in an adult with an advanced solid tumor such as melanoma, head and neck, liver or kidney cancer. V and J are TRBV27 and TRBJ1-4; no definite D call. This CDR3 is CASSLSGINEKLFF. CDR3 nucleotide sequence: TGTGCCAGCAGTTTATCTGGGATTAATGAAAAACTGTTTTTT.